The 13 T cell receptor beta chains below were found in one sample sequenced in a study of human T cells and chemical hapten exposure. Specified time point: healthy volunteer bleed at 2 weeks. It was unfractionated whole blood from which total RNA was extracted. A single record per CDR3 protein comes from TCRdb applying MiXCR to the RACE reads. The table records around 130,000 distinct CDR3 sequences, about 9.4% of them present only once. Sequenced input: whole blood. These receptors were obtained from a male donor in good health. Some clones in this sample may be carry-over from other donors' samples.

Here the CDR3 DNA reads TGTGCCAGCAGCCCCGAGAGTGTTGAGCAGTTCTTC. Its translation is CASSPESVEQFF. The V call is TRBV7-9, the J call TRBJ2-1, with D unclear. V lost 5 bases and J 9 bases, leaving 11 bases between the germline ends. The germline gives CDR1 SEHNR, CDR2 FQNEAQ (reference sequence). The CDR3 covers 12 residues. Combining the CDR3 with reference TRBV7-9 and TRBJ2-1 gives the whole variable domain DTGVSQNPRHKITKRGQNVTFRCDPISEHNRLYWYRQTLGQGPEFLTYFQNEAQLEKSRLLSDRFSAERPKGSFSTLEIQRTEQGDSAMYLCASSPESVEQFFGPGTRLTVL.

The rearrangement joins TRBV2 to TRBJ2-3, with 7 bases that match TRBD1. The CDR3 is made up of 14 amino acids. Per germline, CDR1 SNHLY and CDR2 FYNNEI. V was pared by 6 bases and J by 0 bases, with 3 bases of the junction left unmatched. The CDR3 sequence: CASRRDSSTDTQYF. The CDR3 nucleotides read TGTGCCAGCAGGAGGGACAGTAGCACAGATACGCAGTATTTT.

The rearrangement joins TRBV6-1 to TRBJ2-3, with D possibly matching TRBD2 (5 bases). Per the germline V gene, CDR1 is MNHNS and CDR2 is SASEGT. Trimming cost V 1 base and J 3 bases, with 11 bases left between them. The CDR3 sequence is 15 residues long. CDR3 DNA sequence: TGTGCCAGCAGTGAAGGGCTAGCCCCGACAGATACGCAGTATTTT. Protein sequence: CASSEGLAPTDTQYF.

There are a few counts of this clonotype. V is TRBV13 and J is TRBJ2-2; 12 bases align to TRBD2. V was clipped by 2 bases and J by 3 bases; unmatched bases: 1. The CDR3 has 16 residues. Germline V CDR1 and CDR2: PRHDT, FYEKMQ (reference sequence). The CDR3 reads CASSLWTSGDTGELFF. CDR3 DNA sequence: TGTGCCAGCAGCTTATGGACTAGCGGGGACACCGGGGAGCTGTTTTTT.

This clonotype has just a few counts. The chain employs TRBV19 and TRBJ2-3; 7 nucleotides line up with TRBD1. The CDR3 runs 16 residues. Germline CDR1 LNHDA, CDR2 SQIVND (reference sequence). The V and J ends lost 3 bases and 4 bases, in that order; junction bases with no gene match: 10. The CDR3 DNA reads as TGTGCCAGTAGTATGGGAAGGGGGCAAGGATCAGATACGCAGTATTTT. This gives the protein CASSMGRGQGSDTQYF.

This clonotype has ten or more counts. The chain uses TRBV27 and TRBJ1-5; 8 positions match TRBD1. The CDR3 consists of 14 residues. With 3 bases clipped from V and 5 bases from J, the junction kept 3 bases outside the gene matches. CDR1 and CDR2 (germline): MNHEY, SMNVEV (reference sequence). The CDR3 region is CASSFQGADQPQHF. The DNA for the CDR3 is TGTGCCAGCAGTTTTCAGGGGGCCGATCAGCCCCAGCATTTT.

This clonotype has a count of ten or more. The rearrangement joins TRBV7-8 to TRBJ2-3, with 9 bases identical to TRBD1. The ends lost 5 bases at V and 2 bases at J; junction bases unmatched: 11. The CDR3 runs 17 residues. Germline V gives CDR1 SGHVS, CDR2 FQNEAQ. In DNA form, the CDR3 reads TGTGCCAGCAGCAATCGACCGGGACAGGGAAACACAGATACGCAGTATTTT. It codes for CASSNRPGQGNTDTQYF.

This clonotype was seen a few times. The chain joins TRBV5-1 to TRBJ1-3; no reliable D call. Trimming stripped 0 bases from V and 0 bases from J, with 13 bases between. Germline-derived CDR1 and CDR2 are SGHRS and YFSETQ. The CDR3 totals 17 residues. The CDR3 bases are TGCGCCAGCAGCTTGGAGGCAATCGGAGTCTCTGGAAACACCATATATTTT. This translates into CASSLEAIGVSGNTIYF.

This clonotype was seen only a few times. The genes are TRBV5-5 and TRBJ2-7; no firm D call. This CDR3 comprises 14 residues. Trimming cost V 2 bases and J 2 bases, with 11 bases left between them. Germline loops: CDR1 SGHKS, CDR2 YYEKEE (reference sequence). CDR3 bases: TGTGCCAGCAGCTTCGGTATCCGTCCCTACGAGCAGTACTTC. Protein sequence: CASSFGIRPYEQYF. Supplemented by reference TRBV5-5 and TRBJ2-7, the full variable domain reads DAGVTQSPTHLIKTRGQQVTLRCSPISGHKSVSWYQQVLGQGPQFIFQYYEKEERGRGNFPDRFSARQFPNYSSELNVNALLLGDSALYLCASSFGIRPYEQYFGPGTRLTVT.

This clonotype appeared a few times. CDR3: CASSLASGVTSTDTQYF. For the CDR3, the DNA is TGTGCCAGCAGCTTGGCTAGTGGCGTTACTAGCACAGATACGCAGTATTTT. The rearrangement uses TRBV5-6 and TRBJ2-3; D is uncertain. Germline CDR1 and CDR2: SGHDT and YYEEEE. CDR3 length equals 17 residues. Trimming left V 0 bases short and J 0 bases short, with 14 bases between.

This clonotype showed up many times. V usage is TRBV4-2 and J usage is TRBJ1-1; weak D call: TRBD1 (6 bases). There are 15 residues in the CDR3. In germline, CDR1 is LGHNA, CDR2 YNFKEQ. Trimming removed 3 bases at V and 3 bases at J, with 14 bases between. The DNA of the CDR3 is TGTGCCAGCAGCCAGGGTCTAGGGGGAGACACTGAAGCTTTCTTT. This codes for CASSQGLGGDTEAFF.

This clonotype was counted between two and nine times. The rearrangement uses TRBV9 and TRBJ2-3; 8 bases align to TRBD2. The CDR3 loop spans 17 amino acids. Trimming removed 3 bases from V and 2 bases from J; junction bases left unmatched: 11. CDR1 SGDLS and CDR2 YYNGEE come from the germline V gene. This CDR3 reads CASSGLGGGGSTDTQYF. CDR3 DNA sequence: TGTGCCAGCAGCGGACTGGGGGGCGGGGGGTCCACAGATACGCAGTATTTT.

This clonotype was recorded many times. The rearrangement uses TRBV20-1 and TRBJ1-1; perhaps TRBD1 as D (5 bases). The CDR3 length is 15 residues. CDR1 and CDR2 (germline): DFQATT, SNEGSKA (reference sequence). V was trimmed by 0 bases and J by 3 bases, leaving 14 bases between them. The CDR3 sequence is CSARDWGRVDTEAFF. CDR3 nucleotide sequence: TGCAGTGCTAGAGATTGGGGCAGGGTGGACACTGAAGCTTTCTTT.